A selection of T cell receptor beta chains follows, all from one sample in a study of patients and donors after allogeneic stem cell transplantation. Using its own MiXCR run on the RT-PCR reads, TCRdb lists one record per CDR3 protein. The table includes roughly 960,000 distinct CDR3 sequences, roughly 18% detected once. Sequencing input: blood, either unsorted or a sorted T cell fraction (not recorded which). These receptors were taken from a human donor who was either an allogeneic HSCT recipient or a stem cell or donor lymphocyte infusion donor (not recorded which). It is not recorded whose cells these are; they may come from a transplant donor. CDR3s include the opening cysteine and the closing phenylalanine or tryptophan. D genes are given only for firm matches. The size field is filled for only some rows; it gives once, few, many or a size class.

>TRBJ1-2|few|TRBV12-3/TRBV12-4|TRBD1
TGTGCCAGCAGTCGAGAACAGGGGGATGGCTACACCTTC
CASSREQGDGYTF
>TRBJ2-3|many|TRBV20-1|TRBD2
TGCAGTGCTAGCGGACTAGCGGGGGTTGATACGCAGTATTTT
CSASGLAGVDTQYF
>TRBJ2-7|-|TRBV27|-
-
CASSSSGVLSNEQYF
>TRBJ1-2|few|TRBV5-1|-
TGCGCCAGCAGCTTGACTTACTGGGGGGTTGAAGGCTACACCTTC
CASSLTYWGVEGYTF
>TRBJ1-1|-|TRBV9|-
TGTGCCAGCAGCGTAGGGAGGAGCACCACTGAAGCTTTCTTT
CASSVGRSTTEAFF
>TRBJ1-5|-|TRBV20-1|-
TGCAGTGTAGGTCGGGCGGCCGATCAGCCCCAGCATTTT
CSVGRAADQPQHF
>TRBJ2-1|few|TRBV19|TRBD2
TGTGCCAGTAGTGCCCGGACTAGCGGGCCACGTCACAATGAGCAGTTCTTC
CASSARTSGPRHNEQFF
>TRBJ2-5|few|TRBV29-1|-
TGCAGCGTTGATAGTTTGACAGCCCTCCAAGAGACCCAGTACTTC
CSVDSLTALQETQYF
>TRBJ2-1|-|TRBV5-1|-
TGCGCCAGCAGCTTACGCGGGGCATTCAATGAGCAGTTCTTC
CASSLRGAFNEQFF
>TRBJ1-1|many|TRBV30|-
TGTGCCTGGAGTGCAAAGGGCACTGAAGCTTTCTTT
CAWSAKGTEAFF
>TRBJ2-1|few|TRBV24-1|-
TGTGCCACCAGTGATTTGAAAGGAGGCGAGCAGTTCTTC
CATSDLKGGEQFF
>TRBJ2-7|-|TRBV12-3/TRBV12-4|TRBD1
TGTGCCAGCAGTTCCTGGACAGGGGCCAACGAGCAGTACTTC
CASSSWTGANEQYF
>TRBJ2-1|few|TRBV30|-
TGTGCCTGGAGTCACGATTCCGGGACGACTAGGGGCGATGAGCAGTTCTTC
CAWSHDSGTTRGDEQFF
>TRBJ1-5|few|TRBV6-5|-
TGTGCCAGCAGTTACCTACAGGCTAGCAATCAGCCCCAGCATTTT
CASSYLQASNQPQHF
>TRBJ2-1|-|TRBV4-1|-
TGCGCCAGCAGCCAAACTCCGTACGCGCGGAGAGATGAGCAGTTCTTC
CASSQTPYARRDEQFF
>TRBJ2-1|-|TRBV4-1|-
TGCGCCAGCAGCCACTCCGGGAACAATGAGCAGTTCTTC
CASSHSGNNEQFF
>TRBJ2-2|-|TRBV6-2/TRBV6-3|-
TGTGCCACCACCAGATCCTCGGGTGTGAACACCGGGGAGCTGTTTTTT
CATTRSSGVNTGELFF
>TRBJ1-1|few|TRBV5-1|-
TGCGCCAGCACCCTTGCGGCCGCGGAACGCGGCACTGAAGCTTTCTTT
CASTLAAAERGTEAFF
>TRBJ2-7|few|TRBV20-1|-
TGCAGTGCTAGAGATCTAGGCAGATCCTCCTACGAGCAGTACTTC
CSARDLGRSSYEQYF
>TRBJ2-7|once|TRBV3-1|-
TGTGCCAGCAGCCGGCGCTTGTCGGAAATTGCCGCCTACGAGCAGTACTTC
CASSRRLSEIAAYEQYF
>TRBJ1-5|-|TRBV19|-
TGTGCCAGTAAGGGGTTAGCGCCGCCCCAGCATTTT
CASKGLAPPQHF
>TRBJ2-1|-|TRBV6-2/TRBV6-3|-
TGTGCCAGCAGCACTAGCTACTACAATGAGCAGTTCTTC
CASSTSYYNEQFF
>TRBJ2-3|-|TRBV6-5|-
TGTGCCAGCAGCCGGAATCCAGATACGCAGTATTTT
CASSRNPDTQYF
>TRBJ1-6|few|TRBV7-9|TRBD1
TGTGCCAGCAGCCACGGGACAGGGGGGTCTGGTTCACCCCTCCACTTT
CASSHGTGGSGSPLHF
>TRBJ2-2|few|TRBV27|TRBD1
TGTGCCAGCAGTCACGGACAGGGGTTCGGGGAGCTGTTTTTT
CASSHGQGFGELFF
>TRBJ1-4|-|TRBV20-1|TRBD1
TGCAGTGCTCTACGACAGGGAGCGTTCACTAATGAAAAACTGTTTTTT
CSALRQGAFTNEKLFF
>TRBJ1-5|few|TRBV7-9|-
TGTGCCAGCAGCGAACGCGGGACATCGAATCAGCCCCAGCATTTT
CASSERGTSNQPQHF